A selection of T cell receptor beta chains follows, all from one sample in a study of beta chain features in type 1 diabetes. Here immunoSEQ multiplex PCR was the method, and the copy in TCRdb shows in-frame clones only, minus some. This sample has 640,000 or so clones, with about 14% found just once. Specimen: naive CD4+ T cells from blood. The receptors stem from a man between 18 and 29 years old with type 1 diabetes. The CDR3 runs from the conserved cysteine through the conserved F or W. A D gene is named only where the DNA matches it firmly. Size is stated for part of the rows, as once, few or many counts, or as a class when the clone is expanded.

j_call v_call clone_size d_call cdr3_aa cdr3_nt
TRBJ1-1 TRBV30 . . CAWSVSATEAFF TGTGCCTGGAGTGTATCGGCAACTGAAGCTTTCTTT
TRBJ2-5 TRBV30 few . CAWSFIDSFQETQYF TGTGCCTGGAGTTTCATTGACAGCTTCCAAGAGACCCAGTACTTC
TRBJ1-2 TRBV6-5 . TRBD1 CASTAGQGIRGYTF TGTGCCAGCACCGCCGGACAGGGAATACGTGGCTACACCTTC
TRBJ2-1 TRBV11-1 . . CASSLRSQGNEQFF TGTGCCAGCAGCTTGAGGTCCCAGGGGAATGAGCAGTTCTTC
TRBJ2-7 TRBV11-1 few . CASSLSGSYEQYF TGTGCCAGCAGCTTGTCGGGCTCCTACGAGCAGTACTTC
TRBJ1-2 TRBV6-6 few . CASSYGQQPPYGYTF TGTGCCAGCAGCTACGGCCAACAACCGCCCTATGGCTACACCTTC
TRBJ1-6 TRBV7-2 . . CASSQSGLIYNSPLHF TGTGCCAGCAGCCAATCAGGACTGATTTATAATTCACCCCTCCACTTT
TRBJ2-5 TRBV15 . TRBD2 CATSRERGIQETQYF TGTGCCACCAGCAGGGAGCGGGGGATTCAAGAGACCCAGTACTTC
TRBJ2-7 TRBV2 . TRBD2 CASSPGLAGGRYEQYF TGTGCCAGCAGCCCGGGACTAGCGGGAGGACGCTACGAGCAGTACTTC
TRBJ2-2 TRBV7-2 few . CASTLAPGATGELFF TGTGCCAGCACCCTGGCCCCAGGGGCCACCGGGGAGCTGTTTTTT
TRBJ1-5 TRBV30 few . CAWSVLRNQPQHF TGTGCCTGGAGTGTACTACGGAATCAGCCCCAGCATTTT
TRBJ2-2 TRBV2 . . CASTGTNTGELFF TGTGCCAGCACCGGGACGAACACCGGGGAGCTGTTTTTT
TRBJ1-5 TRBV7-2 . . CASSPRSSNQPQHF TGTGCCAGCAGCCCCAGATCGAGCAATCAGCCCCAGCATTTT
TRBJ1-2 TRBV18 few . CASSSRGDKEQDYGYTF TGTGCCAGCTCATCCCGAGGGGATAAGGAGCAGGACTATGGCTACACCTTC
TRBJ2-7 TRBV20-1 few . CSAWDYEQYF TGCAGTGCTTGGGATTACGAGCAGTACTTC
TRBJ2-5 TRBV23-1 . . CASSNPAGGYQETQYF TGCGCCAGCAGCAATCCAGCAGGAGGCTACCAAGAGACCCAGTACTTC
TRBJ2-1 TRBV5-4 . . CASSSAAAYNEQFF TGTGCCAGCAGCTCGGCAGCGGCGTACAATGAGCAGTTCTTC
TRBJ1-6 TRBV6-1 few TRBD1 CASSDPGQGRNSPLHF TGTGCCAGCAGTGACCCAGGACAGGGAAGGAATTCACCCCTCCACTTT
TRBJ1-3 TRBV5-1 . . CASSNRDGLSGNTIYF TGCGCCAGCAGCAATCGGGACGGACTCTCTGGAAACACCATATATTTT
TRBJ2-1 TRBV4-3 . . CASSQDIPSNEQFF TGCGCCAGCAGCCAAGATATCCCCTCTAATGAGCAGTTCTTC
TRBJ2-1 TRBV30 few . CAWSRGANEQFF TGTGCCTGGAGTCGGGGGGCTAATGAGCAGTTCTTC
TRBJ1-6 TRBV6-1 . . CATQAGVDNSPLHF TGTGCCACCCAGGCGGGGGTCGATAATTCACCCCTCCACTTT
TRBJ2-5 TRBV2 few . CASSEMWGARETQYF TGTGCCAGCAGTGAAATGTGGGGGGCCAGGGAGACCCAGTACTTC
TRBJ1-6 TRBV7-9 few . CASSSREGSSPLHF TGTGCCAGCAGTTCCAGGGAGGGCAGTTCACCCCTCCACTTT
TRBJ1-1 TRBV4-3 . . CASSQDDRRTEAFF TGCGCCAGCAGCCAAGACGACAGGAGAACTGAAGCTTTCTTT
TRBJ2-3 TRBV5-1 . . CASTRGQTSTDTQYF TGCGCCAGTACTCGGGGCCAAACCAGCACAGATACGCAGTATTTT
TRBJ1-3 TRBV7-9 few . CASTGRRIGNTIYF TGTGCCAGCACGGGACGAAGAATCGGAAACACCATATATTTT
TRBJ2-6 TRBV9 . . CASSVVSTGGANVLTF TGTGCCAGCAGCGTAGTCAGTACCGGTGGGGCCAACGTCCTGACTTTC
TRBJ2-7 TRBV28 . TRBD2 CASSLWGTSGIYEQYF TGTGCCAGCAGTTTATGGGGGACTAGCGGGATTTACGAGCAGTACTTC
TRBJ2-1 TRBV5-4 . TRBD2 CASSLQLAGVNEQFF TGTGCCAGCAGCTTGCAACTAGCGGGAGTGAATGAGCAGTTCTTC
TRBJ1-2 TRBV5-1 few TRBD1 CASSLGTGFDGYTF TGCGCCAGCAGCTTAGGGACAGGTTTTGATGGCTACACCTTC
TRBJ2-1 TRBV7-2 few TRBD2 CASSLGRGVTYNEQFF TGTGCCAGCAGCTTAGGGCGGGGGGTCACCTACAATGAGCAGTTCTTC
TRBJ2-7 TRBV7-2 . . CASSLLPGNTYEQYF TGTGCCAGCAGCTTACTGCCGGGCAATACCTACGAGCAGTACTTC
TRBJ2-1 TRBV5-1 few . CASSFSGWVNEQFF TGCGCCAGCAGCTTTTCAGGGTGGGTGAATGAGCAGTTCTTC
TRBJ2-7 TRBV29-1 few . CSVERSGYEQYF TGCAGCGTTGAAAGGTCGGGTTACGAGCAGTACTTC
TRBJ2-2 TRBV6-5 . . CASSYSWPSSTGELFF TGTGCCAGCAGTTACTCCTGGCCCTCCAGCACCGGGGAGCTGTTTTTT
TRBJ1-1 TRBV29-1 . . CSVTGTKNTEAFF TGCAGCGTGACCGGGACCAAGAACACTGAAGCTTTCTTT
TRBJ2-3 TRBV6-5 . . CASSTSRLGTDTQYF TGTGCCAGCAGTACTAGCCGGTTAGGCACAGATACGCAGTATTTT
TRBJ2-2 TRBV30 few . CAWTPNTGELFF TGTGCCTGGACCCCGAACACCGGGGAGCTGTTTTTT
TRBJ2-7 TRBV7-9 few . CASSSGRQTYEQYF TGTGCCAGCAGCTCGGGACGCCAGACCTACGAGCAGTACTTC
TRBJ2-1 TRBV4-2 few . CASSQVGGVAYNEQFF TGTGCCAGCAGCCAAGTTGGAGGAGTCGCCTACAATGAGCAGTTCTTC
TRBJ2-5 TRBV7-2 . TRBD1 CASSTSTGLETQYF TGTGCCAGCAGCACCTCGACAGGGCTGGAGACCCAGTACTTC
TRBJ2-5 TRBV7-3 . . CASSSGTSQETQYF TGTGCCAGCAGCTCCGGGACAAGCCAAGAGACCCAGTACTTC
TRBJ2-2 TRBV18 . . CASSRVGEPNTGELFF TGTGCCAGCTCGCGAGTGGGGGAGCCGAACACCGGGGAGCTGTTTTTT
TRBJ2-3 TRBV10-3 . . CAISRSTDTQYF TGTGCCATTAGCAGATCCACAGATACGCAGTATTTT
TRBJ2-7 TRBV6-5 . TRBD2 CASSWGGLAGEQYF TGTGCCAGCAGTTGGGGGGGACTAGCCGGGGAGCAGTACTTC
TRBJ2-5 TRBV7-9 . . CASSYRGSQETQYF TGTGCCAGCAGCTACCGGGGTTCGCAAGAGACCCAGTACTTC
TRBJ1-2 TRBV7-9 . . CASSLEGERSGYTF TGTGCCAGCAGCTTAGAAGGGGAAAGGAGCGGCTACACCTTC
TRBJ2-7 TRBV7-6 few . CASSLEVTGLGYEQYF TGTGCCAGCAGCTTAGAGGTGACAGGCCTTGGATACGAGCAGTACTTC
TRBJ2-7 TRBV4-3 few . CASSLSGQLDSYEQYF TGCGCCAGCAGTCTTAGCGGACAGCTCGACTCCTACGAGCAGTACTTC
TRBJ2-1 TRBV18 few . CASSYGTLGYNEQFF TGTGCCAGCTCATACGGGACTCTAGGGTACAATGAGCAGTTCTTC
TRBJ2-1 TRBV9 . . CASSVSGHEQFF TGTGCCAGCAGCGTATCCGGCCATGAGCAGTTCTTC
TRBJ1-1 TRBV2 few . CAIREGGLNTEAFF TGTGCCATCCGAGAAGGGGGGTTGAACACTGAAGCTTTCTTT
TRBJ2-5 TRBV4-2 few TRBD2 CASSPGTSGVETQYF TGTGCCAGCAGCCCCGGGACTAGCGGGGTGGAGACCCAGTACTTC
TRBJ2-4 TRBV6-1 . . CASSAGTGKNIQYF TGTGCCAGCAGCGCCGGGACGGGGAAAAACATTCAGTACTTC